This T cell receptor (beta chain) was retrieved from a study of CD8 T cells in Susac syndrome (dated by TCRdb to between 2018 and 2020). A note on the overall study: Repertoire sequencing was used to test whether CD8+ T cell activation and differentiation in Susac syndrome was antigen driven. The study at large found these results: The number of individuals in the TCR sequencing and HLA analysis was recognized as being relatively small.

RNA was extracted using the RNeasy kit, and about 0.45 to 1 microgram was reverse transcribed with random hexamers. The immunoSEQ multiplex PCR assay, covering 54 Vbeta and 13 Jbeta segments, was used to amplify TCR beta CDR3 regions. Bias from PCR amplification was corrected by using a synthetic template baseline for primer optimization and for computational correction. As for the original processing: Reads were annotated to V, D and J genes according to IMGT and were analyzed with immunoSEQ Analyzer, with only productive sequences retained. Clonality was computed as one minus Shannon entropy normalized by log2 of the number of productive unique sequences. For each patient and control, public and private clones were evaluated within the 100 most prevalent clones. Clones were defined as Susac-specific when absent from the healthy and MS cohorts, from about a thousand published viral clones and from other ImmuneACCESS disease sequences. Using fastp trimming at Q25 and MiXCR clonotype assembly, TCRdb reanalyzed the public sequencing data and kept in-frame beta chains. Under each unique CDR3 protein, matching rows form one entry showing the most common genes and DNA. Clone size and V and J calls follow TCRdb, not the original study. The sample table records 200,000 or so distinct CDR3 sequences; under 97% of these occur just once. Approximately 0.09% of the sample belongs to the ten largest clones.

Peripheral blood CD8+ and CD4+ T cells from healthy donors, Susac syndrome patients and multiple sclerosis patients were profiled by high-throughput TCR beta sequencing. Treatment-naive patients with stable or active relapsing-remitting disease fulfilling revised McDonald criteria were used as multiple sclerosis controls. Bulk CD8+ and CD4+ T cells were purified by magnetic negative isolation, while CD8+ TEMRA cells were enriched using FACS. Blood was collected in EDTA tubes and processed within 24 hours, with PBMCs isolated through density gradient centrifugation. PBMCs intended for TCR sequencing were cryopreserved in liquid nitrogen and thawed later in a water bath at 37 degrees C. A purity of at least 90% was achieved for sorted or isolated CD4+, CD8+ and CD8+ TEMRA cells. Comment on this clonotype: Its antigen is still unknown. Base qualities are missing; no much larger clone stands one base away.

The sample taken for sequencing was CD4+ T cells from PBMCs. This clonotype was obtained from a human donor with multiple sclerosis.

CDR3 sequence: CASSTGTGPAGYTF. The base sequence is TGTGCCAGCAGTACCGGGACAGGTCCGGCCGGCTACACCTTC. Here the chain combines TRBV6-5 and TRBJ1-2; a stretch of 8 junction bases matches TRBD1. Trimmed from V: 5 bases; trimmed from J: 8 bases; junction bases lacking a gene match: 10. The germline V gene specifies MNHEY as CDR1 and SVGAGI as CDR2. Measured from the cysteine to the phenylalanine, the CDR3 is 14 residues long. Only the CDR3 region is kept as DNA, spanning 42 bases read in frame from base 1.